The 30 T cell receptor beta chains reported below all come from one sample, sequenced in a study of cytomegalovirus exposure and HLA in healthy donors (dated by TCRdb to the late 2010s). The method was the immunoSEQ multiplex PCR assay. TCRdb took this table from immuneACCESS and kept in-frame rearrangements with V and J called. Such tables lack part of the clones; where checked against another copy, unresolved V genes explain under half of the gap, and the rest is unexplained. This sample lists some 150,000 clones; around 90% were detected once. The ten largest clones represent 7.9% of the sample. Sequencing was done on a sample of PBMCs. Source of these receptors: a woman aged 18-29 years in good health and CMV-seropositive.

CDR3 protein: CASSSGTGKETQYF. CDR3 DNA sequence: TGCGCCAGCAGTTCCGGGACAGGGAAAGAGACCCAGTACTTC. The V call is TRBV5-1, the J call TRBJ2-5, with 9 bases lining up with TRBD1. Trimming removed 5 bases from V and 3 bases from J; junction bases left unmatched: 5. Germline loops: CDR1 SGHRS, CDR2 YFSETQ. The CDR3 extends over 14 amino acids.

This chain uses TRBV28 with TRBJ2-5; 11 bases align to TRBD1. In germline, CDR1 is MDHEN, CDR2 SYDVKM. Trimming removed 6 bases from V and 4 bases from J; junction bases left unmatched: 7. This CDR3 region has 15 residues. CDR3 sequence: CASRAGTGGRETQYF. The DNA of the CDR3 is TGTGCCAGCAGGGCCGGGACAGGGGGGCGAGAGACCCAGTACTTC.

This chain connects TRBV6-1 to TRBJ2-2; 8 bases agree with TRBD2. This CDR3 region has 14 residues. V dropped 7 bases and J dropped 7; count of bases not matched to a gene: 8. The germline V gene encodes CDR1 MNHNS and CDR2 SASEGT. CDR3 residues: CASISGGGGGELFF. The CDR3 DNA reads as TGTGCCAGCATCAGCGGGGGTGGTGGCGGGGAGCTGTTTTTT.

The chain couples TRBV19 to TRBJ2-2; possible D gene TRBD2, 5 bases. Trimming stripped 3 bases from V and 6 bases from J, with 11 bases between. CDR3 size: 14 residues. CDR1 and CDR2 from the germline V gene are LNHDA and SQIVND (reference sequence). Written as DNA, the CDR3 is TGTGCCAGTAGTATTCAAGCGGCCCCCGGGGAGCTGTTTTTT. This translates into CASSIQAAPGELFF.

The CDR3 reads CASSLGLAGLNYGYTF. DNA of the CDR3: TGCGCCAGCAGCTTGGGACTCGCAGGGTTGAACTATGGCTACACCTTC. The chain employs TRBV5-1 and TRBJ1-2, with D tentatively TRBD1 (5 bases). V lost 0 bases, J lost 2 bases, and 14 bases lay in between. The CDR3 covers 16 residues. Germline V CDR1 and CDR2: SGHRS, YFSETQ.

The chain joins TRBV19 to TRBJ1-1, with 7 bases identical to TRBD1. The CDR3 is made up of 13 amino acids. Germline V gene lookup returns CDR1 LNHDA and CDR2 SQIVND (reference sequence). The V and J ends lost 8 bases and 0 bases, in that order; junction bases with no gene match: 3. CDR3 protein: CASRGQMNTEAFF. DNA of the CDR3: TGTGCCAGTCGGGGACAGATGAACACTGAAGCTTTCTTT.

This clone occurred once. The CDR3 nucleotides are TGCGCCAGCAGCCAAGGGGTAGCGGGGGGAACCAGCTCCTACAATGAGCAGTTCTTC. Translated: CASSQGVAGGTSSYNEQFF. The V and J genes are TRBV4-1 and TRBJ2-1, with 10 nucleotides matching TRBD2. The CDR3 is 19 amino acids. The germline CDR1 and CDR2 sequences are MGHRA and YSYEKL. V gave up 1 base and J gave up 0 bases; unmatched junction bases: 9.

For this clone: This CDR3 is also generated by other DNA sequences in the sample. The chain links TRBV18 to TRBJ2-1; 8 nucleotides agree with TRBD2. Germline CDR1 reads KGHSH; CDR2 reads LQKENI. This CDR3 has 16 amino acids. Trimming cost V 0 bases and J 0 bases; bases outside gene matches: 1. The CDR3 region is CASSPPSGSSYNEQFF. As DNA, the CDR3 is TGTGCCAGCTCACCACCGAGCGGGAGCTCCTACAATGAGCAGTTCTTC.

The chain's CDR3 is CASSLKKLAGGLNEQFF. The CDR3 DNA reads as TGTGCCAGCAGCCTCAAAAAACTAGCGGGGGGGCTTAATGAGCAGTTCTTC. This rearrangement joins TRBV5-6 to TRBJ2-1, with 13 bases that match TRBD2. This CDR3 contains 17 residues. The germline gives CDR1 SGHDT, CDR2 YYEEEE. Losses at the gene ends were 4 bases for V and 7 bases for J; bases not matched to a gene: 11.

This clone was recorded a few times. The J gene is TRBJ2-7, the V gene TRBV7-2, with a tentative D call TRBD1 (6 bases). V lost 0 bases, J lost 5 bases, and 11 bases lay in between. There are 14 residues in the CDR3. Germline V gene data show CDR1 as SGHTA and CDR2 as FQGNSA. This CDR3 reads CASSLAGQRDEQYF. The CDR3 DNA reads as TGTGCCAGCAGCTTAGCCGGACAGAGGGACGAGCAGTACTTC.

This chain connects TRBV29-1 to TRBJ1-2; no reliable D call. Germline V gene lookup returns CDR1 SQVTM and CDR2 ANQGSEA. The CDR3 spans 11 residues. V lost 3 bases and J lost 5, with 7 bases in between. CDR3 sequence reads: CSVDGRYGYTF. The CDR3 coding sequence is TGCAGCGTTGATGGCAGATATGGCTACACCTTC.

This rearrangement joins TRBV5-4 to TRBJ1-2; D remains unclear. This CDR3 has 14 residues. V dropped 4 bases and J dropped 0 bases, with 10 bases sitting between them. Per germline, CDR1 SGHNT and CDR2 YYREEE (reference sequence). CDR3 in amino acids: CASSDLYTNYGYTF. The DNA of the CDR3 is TGTGCCAGCAGCGACTTGTACACTAACTATGGCTACACCTTC. The full variable domain, in which reference TRBV5-4 and TRBJ1-2 provide the parts outside the CDR3, is ETGVTQSPTHLIKTRGQQVTLRCSSQSGHNTVSWYQQALGQGPQFIFQYYREEENGRGNFPPRFSGLQFPNYSSELNVNALELDDSALYLCASSDLYTNYGYTFGSGTRLTVV.

CDR3 coding DNA: TGTGCCAGCAGCTTGACAGGGGGGCTTGAGCAGTTCTTC. This encodes CASSLTGGLEQFF. The rearrangement uses TRBV7-2 and TRBJ2-1, with 9 positions matching TRBD1. The CDR3 has 13 amino acids. From germline, CDR1 is SGHTA and CDR2 FQGNSA. V was pared by 3 bases and J by 9 bases, with 3 bases of the junction left unmatched. Full variable domain (outside the CDR3, taken from reference TRBV7-2 and TRBJ2-1): GAGVSQSPSNKVTEKGKDVELRCDPISGHTALYWYRQSLGQGLEFLIYFQGNSAPDKSGLPSDRFSAERTGGSVSTLTIQRTQQEDSAVYLCASSLTGGLEQFFGPGTRLTVL.

V is TRBV6-1 and J is TRBJ2-1, with D tentatively TRBD2 (6 bases). CDR3 length equals 14 residues. Per germline, CDR1 MNHNS and CDR2 SASEGT. V was trimmed by 6 bases and J by 0 bases, leaving 9 bases between them. Here the CDR3 reads CASRFGSSYNEQFF. CDR3 coding DNA: TGTGCCAGCAGGTTCGGGAGCTCCTACAATGAGCAGTTCTTC.

This clone is a singleton in its sample. The chain couples TRBV2 to TRBJ1-5; no reliable D call. V shed 3 bases and J shed 5 bases, with 17 bases lying between them. Germline loops: CDR1 SNHLY, CDR2 FYNNEI. The CDR3 consists of 16 residues. The CDR3 spells CASSDRTGGADQPQHF. The CDR3 nucleotides read TGTGCCAGCAGTGACCGGACTGGTGGTGCGGATCAGCCCCAGCATTTT.

The rearrangement links TRBV7-2 to TRBJ1-1, with 7 bases lining up with TRBD1. Germline V CDR1 and CDR2: SGHTA, FQGNSA. Trimming at V came to 4 bases and at J to 8 bases, leaving 7 bases not matched to a gene. The CDR3 loop spans 13 amino acids. CDR3 in amino acids: CASSSIQGLEAFF. In nucleotides, the CDR3 is TGTGCCAGCAGCTCCATACAGGGGTTAGAAGCTTTCTTT.

This sequence joins TRBV6-5 and TRBJ2-1, with TRBD2 as a possible D gene (6 bases). V was cut by 2 bases and J by 8 bases, with 13 bases left in between. The CDR3 is 14 residues long. The germline CDR1 and CDR2 sequences are MNHEY and SVGAGI. CDR3 loop: CASSYTGGADEQFF. The CDR3 nucleotides are TGTGCCAGCAGTTACACTGGCGGGGCGGATGAGCAGTTCTTC.

This rearrangement joins TRBV5-1 to TRBJ2-1; D is perhaps TRBD1 (8 bases). This CDR3 region has 16 residues. CDR1 is SGHRS, CDR2 YFSETQ, per germline. The V and J ends lost 4 bases and 5 bases respectively, with 19 bases between them. The CDR3 sequence is CASSPTGGGQDNEQFF. As DNA, the CDR3 is TGCGCCAGCAGCCCCACAGGGGGGGGGCAGGACAATGAGCAGTTCTTC.

CDR3 in DNA: TGTGCCAGCGGGCTAGCGGGGGGTGACGAGCAGTACTTC. Its translation is CASGLAGGDEQYF. The rearrangement links TRBV11-2 to TRBJ2-7; TRBD2 aligns across 11 bases. CDR3 length: 13 residues. Germline V gene lookup returns CDR1 SGHAT and CDR2 FQNNGV. Trimming at V came to 8 bases and at J to 5 bases, leaving 5 bases not matched to a gene.

The V call is TRBV11-3, the J call TRBJ2-7, with D unclear. With 5 bases removed from V and 2 bases from J, the gap between germline ends came to 10 bases. Per germline, CDR1 SGHNT and CDR2 YENEEA. The CDR3 extends over 13 amino acids. CDR3 bases: TGTGCCAGCAGCCCCCCCTCAGCCTACGAGCAGTACTTC. It yields the protein CASSPPSAYEQYF.

This chain joins TRBV30 and TRBJ1-5; 8 nucleotides agree with TRBD1. V was clipped by 1 base and J by 9 bases; unmatched bases: 8. From germline, CDR1 is GTSNPN and CDR2 SVGIG (reference sequence). The CDR3 runs to 14 residues. The CDR3 bases are TGTGCCTGGAGTGCGGACAGGGCCGGGGGGCCCCAGCATTTT. Translating it yields CAWSADRAGGPQHF.

CDR3 coding DNA: TGTGCCAGTAGTGTGGACAGGGGAGGTTTTGTTGACTATGGCTACACCTTC. Its translation is CASSVDRGGFVDYGYTF. The chain has TRBV19 and TRBJ1-2, with 9 bases aligning to TRBD1. The V gene's germline CDR1 is LNHDA and CDR2 SQIVND (reference sequence). This CDR3 spans 17 amino acids. V shed 5 bases and J 3 bases; nucleotides not matched to a gene: 13.

This clone was counted only a few times. The gene calls are TRBV7-2 and TRBJ1-1; 8 nucleotides line up with TRBD1. With V trimmed by 3 bases and J by 4 bases, 7 bases remained unmatched. Germline V gives CDR1 SGHTA, CDR2 FQGNSA. The CDR3 is 15 amino acids. Written as DNA, the CDR3 is TGTGCCAGCAGCTTCGTCGACAGGGGTGGCACTGAAGCTTTCTTT. Its translation is CASSFVDRGGTEAFF.

This clone came up a few times. V usage is TRBV7-2 and J usage is TRBJ1-2, with 7 positions matching TRBD1. Germline loops: CDR1 SGHTA, CDR2 FQGNSA. Trimming cost V 5 bases and J 4 bases; bases outside gene matches: 4. The CDR3 has 13 residues. The CDR3 sequence is CASSDGQAYGYTF. CDR3 DNA sequence: TGTGCCAGCAGCGATGGACAGGCCTATGGCTACACCTTC.

The rearrangement uses TRBV7-9 and TRBJ2-2; the D is unclear. The CDR3 sequence is 13 residues long. The V end lost 5 bases, the J end lost 3 bases, and 7 bases lay between the germline ends. From germline, CDR1 is SEHNR and CDR2 FQNEAQ (reference sequence). CDR3 nucleotides: TGTGCCAGCAGCCGTCGGGACACCGGGGAGCTGTTTTTT. Protein sequence: CASSRRDTGELFF.

CDR3 DNA: TGCAGTGCAGGGGGGGACACTGAAGCTTTCTTT. It specifies CSAGGDTEAFF. The J gene is TRBJ1-1, the V gene TRBV20-1; perhaps TRBD1 as D (6 bases). Between the trimmed V and J ends, which lost 6 bases and 3 bases, there was a span of 8 bases. The CDR3 has 11 amino acids. Germline V lookup: CDR1 DFQATT, CDR2 SNEGSKA (reference sequence).

This clone was picked up a small number of times. J is TRBJ1-6 and V is TRBV6-5; a possible D gene is TRBD1 (6 bases). The CDR3 sequence is 14 residues long. Looked up from germline, CDR1 is MNHEY and CDR2 is SVGAGI. V was cut by 4 bases and J by 7 bases, with 11 bases left in between. The CDR3 DNA is TGTGCCAGCAGTTTGTACAGGGAAAATTCACCCCTCCACTTT. It codes for CASSLYRENSPLHF.

The chain uses TRBV28 and TRBJ1-2, with 7 bases that match TRBD1. The CDR3 length is 17 residues. V lost 4 bases, J lost 8 bases, and 19 bases stayed unmatched. Germline CDR1 and CDR2: MDHEN and SYDVKM. CDR3 in DNA: TGTGCCAGCAGTTCCTCTTTTGACAGGGCGGTTTCGGTCGGCTACACCTTC. This gives the protein CASSSSFDRAVSVGYTF.

V usage is TRBV4-2 and J usage is TRBJ2-7; D is perhaps TRBD1 (8 bases). This CDR3 has 18 amino acids. Germline-derived CDR1 and CDR2 are LGHNA and YNFKEQ. Trimming took 1 base from V and 2 from J, leaving 21 bases between them. This chain's CDR3 is CASSQVSLRTGTTYEQYF. The CDR3 bases are TGTGCCAGCAGCCAAGTTTCCCTAAGGACAGGGACTACCTACGAGCAGTACTTC.

This clone appeared once. This rearrangement joins TRBV6-6 to TRBJ2-5; 9 nucleotides agree with TRBD2. The CDR3 consists of 15 residues. V shed 5 bases, J shed 5 bases, and the junction held 9 bases outside the gene matches. Germline V gives CDR1 MNHNY, CDR2 SVGAGI (reference sequence). CDR3: CASSHRAGGLETQYF. CDR3 in DNA: TGTGCCAGCAGTCACCGGGCGGGGGGGTTGGAGACCCAGTACTTC.